This TCR beta chain was captured in a study of blood T cell repertoires in COVID-19. About the study: Collection of acute and convalescent COVID-19 samples took place in the United States, Italy and Spain. Nucleic acid was either cDNA or gDNA, and it came from T cells, B-cell-depleted T cells, or PBMCs.

The CDR3 consists of 15 residues. Per the germline V gene, CDR1 is KGHSH and CDR2 is LQKENI. Trimming took 1 base from V and 8 from J; bases not matched to a gene: 4. In the original workflow: How many nucleated cells were present was estimated from reference gene primer amplification. The assay was immunoSEQ multiplex PCR, and TCRdb's table has in-frame clones only and misses some. V and J calls and clone size follow that table, whereas D and trimming were derived from the DNA. The sample has some 250,000 clones, around 80% seen once. V is TRBV18 and J is TRBJ1-6, with TRBD1 identical over 8 bases. The material sequenced was peripheral blood. The sequence derives from a man in his 60s with acute or convalescent COVID-19. For the CDR3, the DNA is TGTGCCAGCTCACCACTCGCAGGGGGCGATTCACCCCTCCACTTT. Its protein product is CASSPLAGGDSPLHF.